This TCR beta chain was sequenced during a study of blood T cells in healthy people across ages. PCR was performed a second time for roughly 7 to 11 cycles using a sample-barcoded 5' primer and a J-beta primer mix. TCRdb re-analysed the 5' RACE reads in MiXCR, keeping a single row per CDR3 protein. The sample includes fewer than 650,000 distinct CDR3 sequences, about 27% seen only once; the top ten take approximately 3.6%. Germline V gives CDR1 DFQATT, CDR2 SNEGSKA (reference sequence). The CDR3 has 13 amino acids. The V end lost 3 bases, the J end lost 4 bases, and 10 bases lay between the germline ends. These data also formed part of another study, on T cells of mothers and their children.

The TCR originated in a boy between 2 and 10 years old in good health. The rearrangement joins TRBV20-1 to TRBJ1-3, with D possibly matching TRBD1 (5 bases). The specimen was blood. CDR3 bases: TGCAGTGCTAGCGGGGGTGCAGGAAACACCATATATTTT. Residues: CSASGGAGNTIYF.